This TCR beta chain was sequenced for a study of OX40 agonist ivuxolimab in advanced cancers. At the level of the study: Partial response was recorded in three patients: one hepatocellular carcinoma and two cutaneous melanoma cases.

For this clone: Its antigen remains unidentified.

The CDR3 is 15 amino acids. Trimming left V 2 bases short and J 3 bases short, with 10 bases between. CDR1 and CDR2 from the germline V gene are KGHSH and LQKENI. The table came from immunoSEQ multiplex PCR; TCRdb's copy has only in-frame clones and leaves some out. The sample lists over 70,000 clones, under 80% occurring once. Study-wide results and caveats: More expanded clones were found, on average, in CD8+ than in CD4+ T cells. Among patients with partial responses at 0.1-3.0 mg/kg, clonal expansion was among the lowest.

Sequenced here: CD4+ or CD8+ T cells sorted from blood, sampled in a trial of the OX40 agonist ivuxolimab. The origin of this receptor is an adult with an advanced solid tumor such as melanoma, head and neck, liver or kidney cancer. This chain links TRBV18 with TRBJ2-2; D is unclear. The CDR3 loop is CASSPSPSYTGELFF. The CDR3 region has the DNA TGTGCCAGCTCACCATCACCGTCCTACACCGGGGAGCTGTTTTTT.